Listed below are T cell receptor beta chains from one sample, sequenced in a study of shared clonotypes between healthy human individuals. Sequenced by immunoSEQ multiplex PCR; TCRdb stores in-frame clones only, minus some. Of around 2.5 million clones detected, over 85% appear once; the ten largest clones hold approximately 0.35%. Sequencing used naive CD4+ T cells from PBMCs. Receptors originate from a man younger than 30 in good health. Some clones in this sample may be carry-over from other donors' samples. CDR3s include the opening cysteine and the closing phenylalanine or tryptophan. Fields, in order: D gene, clone size, V gene, J gene, CDR3 protein, CDR3 DNA. D genes are given only for firm matches. Clone size appears in some rows only: once, few, many, or a class for an expanded clone.

-,-,TRBV15,TRBJ1-4,CATSRQLGLVSEKLFF,TGTGCCACCAGCAGACAGCTCGGCCTTGTTTCTGAAAAACTGTTTTTT
TRBD2,-,TRBV9,TRBJ2-1,CASSLTSGVHNEQFF,TGTGCCAGCAGCCTCACTAGCGGGGTACACAATGAGCAGTTCTTC
TRBD1,-,TRBV7-3,TRBJ2-3,CASRSGQGKDTQYF,TGTGCCAGCAGGAGCGGACAGGGGAAAGATACGCAGTATTTT
-,-,TRBV10-3,TRBJ2-1,CAISGLDAAYNEQFF,TGTGCCATCAGTGGACTAGACGCGGCCTACAATGAGCAGTTCTTC
TRBD2,-,TRBV19,TRBJ2-7,CASSPPSSGSRYYEQYF,TGTGCCAGTAGTCCTCCATCTAGCGGGAGTCGTTATTACGAGCAGTACTTC
TRBD1,-,TRBV28,TRBJ2-7,CASSQPNRGLQYEQYF,TGTGCCAGCAGTCAACCCAACAGGGGGCTTCAGTACGAGCAGTACTTC
TRBD2,-,TRBV7-3,TRBJ2-7,CASSFSGPPRNEQYF,TGTGCCAGCAGCTTTAGCGGGCCCCCACGGAACGAGCAGTACTTC
TRBD1,-,TRBV19,TRBJ1-1,CASSIIPGQGMNTEAFF,TGTGCCAGTAGTATCATCCCGGGACAGGGTATGAACACTGAAGCTTTCTTT
-,-,TRBV6-6,TRBJ1-5,CASIHRGGVYQPQHF,TGTGCCAGCATTCATCGGGGGGGGGTGTATCAGCCCCAGCATTTT
-,-,TRBV15,TRBJ2-1,CATSRDLGRVEQFF,TGTGCCACCAGCAGAGATCTTGGGCGGGTTGAGCAGTTCTTC
-,-,TRBV29-1,TRBJ2-1,CSVEEGQASSNEQFF,TGCAGCGTTGAAGAAGGGCAGGCTTCGTCCAATGAGCAGTTCTTC
-,few,TRBV2,TRBJ1-1,CASSVRGKNTEAFF,TGTGCCAGCAGCGTCAGGGGTAAGAACACTGAAGCTTTCTTT
-,-,TRBV19,TRBJ1-5,CASSTLHGSNQPQHF,TGTGCCAGTAGTACTCTCCATGGAAGCAATCAGCCCCAGCATTTT
-,-,TRBV18,TRBJ2-7,CASSADRYEQYF,TGTGCCAGCTCAGCCGACCGATACGAGCAGTACTTC
-,-,TRBV6-4,TRBJ2-3,CASSDRGSDTQYF,TGTGCCAGCAGTGATCGGGGGTCAGATACGCAGTATTTT
TRBD2,once,TRBV6-1,TRBJ2-5,CASSEGGRGWETQYF,TGTGCCAGCAGTGAAGGGGGGAGGGGTTGGGAGACCCAGTACTTC
-,-,TRBV29-1,TRBJ2-3,CSVVEERRETDTQYF,TGCAGCGTTGTGGAGGAGCGGAGAGAAACAGATACGCAGTATTTT
TRBD2,-,TRBV2,TRBJ2-7,CASSGREGRAYF,TGTGCCAGCAGCGGACGGGAGGGTAGGGCGTACTTC
TRBD1,-,TRBV14,TRBJ1-1,CASSPTAGTGRAFF,TGTGCCAGCAGCCCCACTGCAGGGACAGGGCGGGCTTTCTTT
TRBD2,-,TRBV7-2,TRBJ2-7,CASSLAGGRAHEQYF,TGTGCCAGCAGCTTAGCTGGCGGGAGGGCCCACGAGCAGTACTTC
TRBD1,-,TRBV29-1,TRBJ2-7,CSVEGTGGVEQYF,TGCAGCGTTGAGGGGACAGGGGGCGTTGAGCAGTACTTC
-,-,TRBV5-1,TRBJ2-3,CASSLLIDPSTDTQYF,TGCGCCAGCAGCTTGTTGATAGACCCTAGCACAGATACGCAGTATTTT
-,once,TRBV5-8,TRBJ2-7,CASKQTGTPSYEQYF,TGTGCCAGCAAGCAGACCGGGACTCCCTCCTACGAGCAGTACTTC
TRBD1,-,TRBV28,TRBJ1-2,CASSFRQGGSGGYTF,TGTGCCAGCAGTTTTAGACAGGGAGGATCGGGCGGCTACACCTTC
-,-,TRBV6-4,TRBJ2-3,CASATSPADTQYF,TGTGCCAGTGCCACTAGTCCCGCAGATACGCAGTATTTT